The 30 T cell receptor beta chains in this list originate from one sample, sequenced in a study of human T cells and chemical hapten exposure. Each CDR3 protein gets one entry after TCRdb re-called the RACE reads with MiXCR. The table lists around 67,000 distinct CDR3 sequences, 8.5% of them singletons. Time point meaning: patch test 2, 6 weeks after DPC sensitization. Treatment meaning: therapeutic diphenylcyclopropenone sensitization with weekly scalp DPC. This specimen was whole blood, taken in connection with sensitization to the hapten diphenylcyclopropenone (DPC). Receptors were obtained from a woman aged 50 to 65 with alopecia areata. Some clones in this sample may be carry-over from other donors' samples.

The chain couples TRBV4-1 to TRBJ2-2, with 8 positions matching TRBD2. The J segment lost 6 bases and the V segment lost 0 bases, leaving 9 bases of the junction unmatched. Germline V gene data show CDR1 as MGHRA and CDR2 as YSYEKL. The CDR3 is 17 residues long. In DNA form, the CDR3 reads TGCGCCAGCAGCCAAGACCTCAGCGGGGGCTCACCCGGGGAGCTGTTTTTT. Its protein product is CASSQDLSGGSPGELFF.

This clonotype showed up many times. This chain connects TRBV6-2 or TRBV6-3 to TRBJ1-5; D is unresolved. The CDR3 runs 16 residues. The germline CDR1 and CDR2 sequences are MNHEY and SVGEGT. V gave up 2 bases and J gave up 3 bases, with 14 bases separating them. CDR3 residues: CASSYRILSLNQPQHF. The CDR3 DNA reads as TGTGCCAGCAGTTACCGCATATTGAGCCTCAATCAGCCCCAGCATTTT.

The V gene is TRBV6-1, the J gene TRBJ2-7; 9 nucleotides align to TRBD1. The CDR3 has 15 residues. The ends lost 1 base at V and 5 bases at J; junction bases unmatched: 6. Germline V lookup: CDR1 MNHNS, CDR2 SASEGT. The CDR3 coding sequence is TGTGCCAGCAGTGAAGGGGGACAGGGTCGAAACGAGCAGTACTTC. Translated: CASSEGGQGRNEQYF.

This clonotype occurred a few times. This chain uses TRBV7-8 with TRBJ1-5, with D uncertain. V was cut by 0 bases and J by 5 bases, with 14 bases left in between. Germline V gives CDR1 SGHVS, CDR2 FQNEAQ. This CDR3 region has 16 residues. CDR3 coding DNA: TGTGCCAGCAGCTTAGCGTTGTGGCAGCGAGATCAGCCCCAGCATTTT. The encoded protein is CASSLALWQRDQPQHF.

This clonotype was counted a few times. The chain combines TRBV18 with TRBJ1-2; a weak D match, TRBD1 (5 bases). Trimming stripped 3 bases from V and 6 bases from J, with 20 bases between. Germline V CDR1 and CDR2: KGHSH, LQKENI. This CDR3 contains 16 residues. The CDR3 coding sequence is TGTGCCAGCTCACCGAGGTCCGGAGCAGGGACTGATGGCTACACCTTC. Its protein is CASSPRSGAGTDGYTF.

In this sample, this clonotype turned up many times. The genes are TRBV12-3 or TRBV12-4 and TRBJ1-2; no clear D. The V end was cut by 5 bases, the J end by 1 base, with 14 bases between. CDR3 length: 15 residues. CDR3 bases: TGTGCCAGCAGTCGGTCCTCAAATCTTAACTATGGCTACACCTTC. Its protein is CASSRSSNLNYGYTF.

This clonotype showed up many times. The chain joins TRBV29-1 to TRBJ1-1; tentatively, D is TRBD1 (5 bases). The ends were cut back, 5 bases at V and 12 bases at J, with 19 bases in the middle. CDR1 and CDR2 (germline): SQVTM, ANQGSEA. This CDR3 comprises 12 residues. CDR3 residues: CSVHVGPARPFF. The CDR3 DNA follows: TGCAGCGTTCACGTGGGACCCGCAAGGCCTTTCTTT.

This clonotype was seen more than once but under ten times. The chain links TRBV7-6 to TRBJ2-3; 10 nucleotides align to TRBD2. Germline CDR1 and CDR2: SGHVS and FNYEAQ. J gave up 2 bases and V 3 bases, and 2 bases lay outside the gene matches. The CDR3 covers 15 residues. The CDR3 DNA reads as TGTGCCAGCAGCTTTACTAGCGGGGTCACAGATACGCAGTATTTT. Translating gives CASSFTSGVTDTQYF.

CDR3 bases: TGTGCCAGCAGTCGGGATACAGATACGCAGTATTTT. It codes for CASSRDTDTQYF. The chain links TRBV7-2 to TRBJ2-3; TRBD2 might be the D (5 bases). Germline V lookup: CDR1 SGHTA, CDR2 FQGNSA. The V end lost 6 bases, the J end lost 3 bases, and 7 bases lay between the germline ends. The CDR3 is 12 residues long.

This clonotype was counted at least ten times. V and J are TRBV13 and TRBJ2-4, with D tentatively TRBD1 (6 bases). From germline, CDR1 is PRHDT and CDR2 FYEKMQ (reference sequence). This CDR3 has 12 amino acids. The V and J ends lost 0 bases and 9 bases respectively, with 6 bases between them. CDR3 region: CASSLGGGIQYF. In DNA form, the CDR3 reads TGTGCCAGCAGCTTAGGAGGGGGCATTCAGTACTTC.

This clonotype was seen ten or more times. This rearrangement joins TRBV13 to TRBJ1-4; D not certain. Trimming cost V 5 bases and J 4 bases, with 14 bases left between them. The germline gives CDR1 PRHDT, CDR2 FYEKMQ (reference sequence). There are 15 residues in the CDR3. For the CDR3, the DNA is TGTGCCAGCAGCACGAGGGAGCTCAGTAATGAAAAACTGTTTTTT. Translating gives CASSTRELSNEKLFF.

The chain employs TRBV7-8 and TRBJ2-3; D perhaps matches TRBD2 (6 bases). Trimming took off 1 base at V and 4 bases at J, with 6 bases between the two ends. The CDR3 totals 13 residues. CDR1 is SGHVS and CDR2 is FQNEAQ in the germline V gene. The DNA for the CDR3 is TGTGCCAGCAGCTTAGGACTAGCAGATACGCAGTATTTT. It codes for CASSLGLADTQYF.

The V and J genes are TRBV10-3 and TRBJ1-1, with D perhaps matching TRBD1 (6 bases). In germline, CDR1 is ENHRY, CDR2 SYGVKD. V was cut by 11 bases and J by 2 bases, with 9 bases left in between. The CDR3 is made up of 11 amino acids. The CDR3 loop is CASQGNTEAFF. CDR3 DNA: TGTGCCTCACAGGGAAACACTGAAGCTTTCTTT.

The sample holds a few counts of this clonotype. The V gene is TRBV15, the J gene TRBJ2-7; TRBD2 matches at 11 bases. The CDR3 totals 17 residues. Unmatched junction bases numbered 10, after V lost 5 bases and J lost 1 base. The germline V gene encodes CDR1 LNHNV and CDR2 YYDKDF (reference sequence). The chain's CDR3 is CATSLSGLAGGSYEQYF. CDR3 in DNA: TGTGCCACCAGCCTCTCAGGGCTAGCGGGGGGTTCCTACGAGCAGTACTTC.

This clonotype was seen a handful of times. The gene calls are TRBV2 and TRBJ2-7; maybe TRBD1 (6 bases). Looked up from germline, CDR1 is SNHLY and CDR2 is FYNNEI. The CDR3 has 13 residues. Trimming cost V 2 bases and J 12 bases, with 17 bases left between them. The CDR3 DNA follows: TGTGCCAGCAGTGAAAGTCCCACAGGGAAAAGGTACTTC. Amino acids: CASSESPTGKRYF.

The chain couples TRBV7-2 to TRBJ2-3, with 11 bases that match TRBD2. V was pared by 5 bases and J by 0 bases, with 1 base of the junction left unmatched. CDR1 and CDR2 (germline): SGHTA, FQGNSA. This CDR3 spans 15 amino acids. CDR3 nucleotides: TGTGCCAGCAGCCGACTAGCGGGAAGCACAGATACGCAGTATTTT. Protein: CASSRLAGSTDTQYF.

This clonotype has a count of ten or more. This CDR3 reads CASSQWINQPQHF. CDR3 in DNA: TGTGCCAGCAGCCAGTGGATCAATCAGCCCCAGCATTTT. The chain has TRBV3-1 and TRBJ1-5; D remains ambiguous. Germline values: CDR1 LGHDT, CDR2 YNNKEL (reference sequence). The V gene lost 3 bases and the J gene lost 3 bases, with 6 bases spanning the gap. The CDR3 runs to 13 residues. Based on the CDR3 plus reference TRBV3-1 and TRBJ1-5, the full variable domain is DTAVSQTPKYLVTQMGNDKSIKCEQNLGHDTMYWYKQDSKKFLKIMFSYNNKELIINETVPNRFSPKSPDKAHLNLHINSLELGDSAVYFCASSQWINQPQHFGDGTRLSIL.

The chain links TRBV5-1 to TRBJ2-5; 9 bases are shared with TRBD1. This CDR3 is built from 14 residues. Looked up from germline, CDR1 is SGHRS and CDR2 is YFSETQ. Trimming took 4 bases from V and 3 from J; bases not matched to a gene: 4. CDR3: CASSMGQGEETQYF. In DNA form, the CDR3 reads TGCGCCAGCAGCATGGGACAGGGCGAAGAGACCCAGTACTTC.

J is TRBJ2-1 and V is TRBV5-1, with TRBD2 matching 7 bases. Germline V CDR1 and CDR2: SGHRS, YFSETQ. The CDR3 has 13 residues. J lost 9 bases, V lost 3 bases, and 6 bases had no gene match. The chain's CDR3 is CASSSVGGGEQFF. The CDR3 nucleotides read TGCGCCAGCAGCTCCGTGGGGGGGGGTGAGCAGTTCTTC.

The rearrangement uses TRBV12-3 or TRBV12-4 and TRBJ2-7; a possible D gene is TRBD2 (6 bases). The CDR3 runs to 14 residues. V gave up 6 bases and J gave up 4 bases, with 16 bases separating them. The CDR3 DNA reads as TGTGCCAGCAGCCCCGGGGACTGGCAGTACGAGCAGTACTTC. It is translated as CASSPGDWQYEQYF.

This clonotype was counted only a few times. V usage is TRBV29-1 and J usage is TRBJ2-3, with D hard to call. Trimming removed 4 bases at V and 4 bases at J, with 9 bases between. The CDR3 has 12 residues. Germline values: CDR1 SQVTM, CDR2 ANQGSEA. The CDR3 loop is CSVVSRPDTQYF. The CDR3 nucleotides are TGCAGCGTTGTCTCGCGACCAGATACGCAGTATTTT.

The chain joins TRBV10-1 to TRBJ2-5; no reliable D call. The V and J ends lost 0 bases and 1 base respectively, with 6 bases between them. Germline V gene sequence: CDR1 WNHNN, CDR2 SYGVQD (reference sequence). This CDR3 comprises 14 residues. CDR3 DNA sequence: TGCGCCAGCAGTGAGTCCGCTCTCCAAGAGACCCAGTACTTC. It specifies CASSESALQETQYF.

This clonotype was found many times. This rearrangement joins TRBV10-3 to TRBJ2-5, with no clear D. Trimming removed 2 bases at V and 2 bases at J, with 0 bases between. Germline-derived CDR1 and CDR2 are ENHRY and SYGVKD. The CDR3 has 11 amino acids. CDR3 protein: CAISEQETQYF. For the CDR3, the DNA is TGTGCCATCAGTGAGCAAGAGACCCAGTACTTC.

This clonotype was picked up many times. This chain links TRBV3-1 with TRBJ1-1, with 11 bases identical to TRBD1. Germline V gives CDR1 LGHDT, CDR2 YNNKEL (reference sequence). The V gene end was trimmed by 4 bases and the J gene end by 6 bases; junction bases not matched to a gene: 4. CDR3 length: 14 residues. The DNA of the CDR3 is TGTGCCAGCAGCCCCGGACAGGGGGCTTCTGAAGCTTTCTTT. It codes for CASSPGQGASEAFF.

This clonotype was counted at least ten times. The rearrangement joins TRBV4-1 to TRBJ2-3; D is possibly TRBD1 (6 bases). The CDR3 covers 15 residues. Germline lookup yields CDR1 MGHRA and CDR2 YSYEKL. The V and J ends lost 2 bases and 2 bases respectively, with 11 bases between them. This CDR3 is CASSQTGIYTDTQYF. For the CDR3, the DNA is TGCGCCAGCAGCCAAACAGGGATTTACACAGATACGCAGTATTTT.

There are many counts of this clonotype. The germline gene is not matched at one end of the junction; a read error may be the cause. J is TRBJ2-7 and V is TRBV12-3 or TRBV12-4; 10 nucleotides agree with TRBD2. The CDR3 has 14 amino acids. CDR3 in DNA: TGTGCCAGCAGTGTAGCGGGAGGTCCCTACGAGCAGTACTTC. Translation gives CASSVAGGPYEQYF.

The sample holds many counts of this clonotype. The CDR3 is CASSPREQQVTEAFF. CDR3 nucleotide sequence: TGTGCCAGCTCACCACGGGAACAGCAGGTTACTGAAGCTTTCTTT. J is TRBJ1-1 and V is TRBV18, with no clear D. Germline lookup yields CDR1 KGHSH and CDR2 LQKENI. The CDR3 length is 15 residues. Trimming took 1 base from V and 5 from J, leaving 14 bases between them.

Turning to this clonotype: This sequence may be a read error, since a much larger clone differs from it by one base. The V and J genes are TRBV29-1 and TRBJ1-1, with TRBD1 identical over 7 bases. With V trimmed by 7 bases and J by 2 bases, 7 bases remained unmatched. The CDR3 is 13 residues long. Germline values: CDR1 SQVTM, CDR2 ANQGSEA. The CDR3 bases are TGCAGCGAGGCAGGGGGACTAAACACTGAAGCTTTCTTT. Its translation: CSEAGGLNTEAFF.

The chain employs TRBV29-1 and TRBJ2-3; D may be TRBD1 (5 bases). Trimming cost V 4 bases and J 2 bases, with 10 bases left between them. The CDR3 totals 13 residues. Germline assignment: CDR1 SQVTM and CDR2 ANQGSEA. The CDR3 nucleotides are TGCAGCGTTGTGGGGCCTCCCACAGATACGCAGTATTTT. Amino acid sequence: CSVVGPPTDTQYF.

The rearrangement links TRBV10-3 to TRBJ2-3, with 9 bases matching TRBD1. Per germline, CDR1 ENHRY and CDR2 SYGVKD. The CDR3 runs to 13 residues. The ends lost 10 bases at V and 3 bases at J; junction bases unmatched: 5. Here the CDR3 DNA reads TGTGCCACAGGGGACAGGGCTACAGATACGCAGTATTTT. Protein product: CATGDRATDTQYF.